This TCR beta chain was sequenced for a study of T cells in pancreatic ductal adenocarcinoma. TCRdb keeps only in-frame clones here, not all; method: immunoSEQ multiplex PCR. The table includes about 100,000 clones, more than 90% detected once. The V and J ends lost 4 bases and 6 bases respectively, with 10 bases between them. The CDR3 covers 13 residues. Per the germline V gene, CDR1 is SGHRS and CDR2 is YFSETQ. Selected pancreatic ductal adenocarcinoma patients had undergone surgery without neoadjuvant therapy. The chain joins TRBV5-1 to TRBJ2-2, with D unresolved. The TCR was taken from a human donor with pancreatic ductal adenocarcinoma. The sequenced sample was PBMCs. The CDR3 reads CASSPYSSGELFF. DNA of the CDR3: TGCGCCAGCAGCCCCTACAGCTCCGGGGAGCTGTTTTTT.